A selection of T cell receptor beta chains follows, all from one sample in a study of T cells after yellow fever vaccination. TCRdb redid the calling of the 5' RACE reads with MiXCR, one entry per CDR3 protein. Here the sample spans 500,000 to 650,000 distinct CDR3 sequences, 13% being singletons. Specimen: PBMCs, collected on the day of the yellow fever booster vaccination. The receptors here all came from a man aged 25-45 years who received the YFV17D yellow fever vaccine. Both conserved end residues are part of each CDR3. D genes are given only for firm matches. The size entry is marked missing in some rows and otherwise reads once, few, many or a size class.

>.|TRBJ2-1|TRBV7-9|.
CASSLRPGVSYEQFF
TGTGCCAGCAGCTTACGTCCGGGAGTGAGTTATGAGCAGTTCTTC
>.|TRBJ2-2|TRBV12-3/TRBV12-4|few
CASFPQWGPTGELFF
TGTGCCAGCTTTCCCCAGTGGGGGCCCACCGGGGAGCTGTTTTTT
>TRBD2|TRBJ2-1|TRBV7-2|.
CASSLASSGQFF
TGTGCCAGCAGCTTAGCGTCTAGCGGACAGTTCTTC
>.|TRBJ2-1|TRBV5-5|many
CASSFKGHRGDEQFF
TGTGCCAGCAGCTTTAAAGGCCATAGGGGCGATGAGCAGTTCTTC
>.|TRBJ2-2|TRBV6-5|few
CASSYFRGDRELFF
TGTGCCAGCAGTTACTTCCGGGGCGACAGGGAGCTGTTTTTT
>TRBD2|TRBJ2-7|TRBV11-1|.
CASSFPPQIGLAGPYEQYF
TGTGCCAGCAGCTTCCCACCCCAAATCGGACTAGCGGGCCCCTACGAGCAGTACTTC
>.|TRBJ2-7|TRBV10-3|.
CAIKGGTSYEQYF
TGTGCCATCAAAGGAGGGACCAGCTACGAGCAGTACTTC
>.|TRBJ2-3|TRBV27|.
CASSLQGVTDTQYF
TGTGCCAGCAGTTTACAGGGCGTAACAGATACGCAGTATTTT
>.|TRBJ2-2|TRBV23-1|.
CASSWGGQGNTGELFF
TGCGCCAGCAGTTGGGGGGGGCAGGGAAACACCGGGGAGCTGTTTTTT
>.|TRBJ2-3|TRBV30|.
CAWGDQIDTQYF
TGTGCCTGGGGCGACCAGATAGATACGCAGTATTTT
>.|TRBJ2-7|TRBV30|few
CAWSVNSEQYF
TGTGCCTGGAGTGTTAATTCCGAGCAGTACTTC
>TRBD2|TRBJ2-2|TRBV20-1|.
CSAKTSGSNTGELFF
TGCAGTGCTAAGACTAGCGGGAGTAACACCGGGGAGCTGTTTTTT
>.|TRBJ2-3|TRBV4-2|few
CASSQEGLRNTDTQYF
TGTGCCAGCAGCCAAGAAGGTCTTAGAAACACAGATACGCAGTATTTT
>.|TRBJ1-3|TRBV7-9|many
CASSQRTAGNTIYF
TGTGCCAGCAGCCAGCGGACCGCGGGAAACACCATATATTTT
>TRBD1|TRBJ2-2|TRBV6-1|few
CASRIVTGGTGELFF
TGTGCCAGCAGGATTGTTACAGGGGGCACCGGGGAGCTGTTTTTT
>.|TRBJ2-1|TRBV5-1|few
CASSLNRAGNEQFF
TGCGCCAGCAGCTTGAACAGGGCTGGAAATGAGCAGTTCTTC
>TRBD2|TRBJ2-1|TRBV11-2|.
CASSLRAGAGGPYNEQFF
TGTGCCAGCAGCTTAAGGGCGGGGGCGGGAGGGCCATACAATGAGCAGTTCTTC
>.|TRBJ2-3|TRBV5-4|.
CASSLEQGGTDTQYF
TGTGCCAGCAGCTTGGAACAGGGCGGCACAGATACGCAGTATTTT
>.|TRBJ1-2|TRBV9|.
CASSASGTNPLGYTF
TGTGCCAGCAGCGCCTCCGGGACAAACCCCCTGGGCTACACCTTC
>.|TRBJ2-7|TRBV6-2/TRBV6-3|few
CASRPPTQLTYEQYF
TGTGCCAGCCGCCCGCCGACGCAGCTTACCTACGAGCAGTACTTC